The rows below give T cell receptor beta chains drawn from one sample of a study of T cell changes during pregnancy in multiple sclerosis. Produced via immunoSEQ multiplex PCR; TCRdb's table is partial and in-frame only. The data contain about 47,000 clones, around 90% of them singletons. This material consisted of peripheral blood, taken in the first trimester of pregnancy. Source of these receptors: a female donor with multiple sclerosis, enrolled in a pregnancy study. Each CDR3 is given with its conserved first and last residue. Fields, in order: V gene, D gene, clone size, J gene, CDR3 protein, CDR3 DNA. The D gene is left open where the match is weak. The size entry is marked missing in some rows and otherwise reads once, few, many or a size class.

>TRBV6-5|.|.|TRBJ2-3
CASNLRGATDTQYF
TGTGCCAGCAATCTCCGGGGGGCCACAGATACGCAGTATTTT
>TRBV5-8|.|.|TRBJ1-1
CASSSRNTGRPFF
TGTGCCAGCAGCTCCCGAAACACGGGGAGGCCTTTCTTT
>TRBV9|.|.|TRBJ1-6
CASRQTEDNSPLHF
TGTGCCAGCAGACAGACAGAGGATAATTCACCCCTCCACTTT
>TRBV7-2|TRBD1|.|TRBJ2-7
CASSLSTGTGTYEQYF
TGTGCCAGCAGCTTATCGACCGGGACAGGTACCTACGAGCAGTACTTC
>TRBV5-1|TRBD2|few|TRBJ2-3
CASIRGGSTDTQYF
TGCGCCAGCATCCGGGGGGGAAGCACAGATACGCAGTATTTT
>TRBV5-1|TRBD2|.|TRBJ2-7
CASSSGASGGAHEQYF
TGCGCCAGCAGCTCAGGAGCTAGCGGGGGGGCGCACGAGCAGTACTTC
>TRBV5-1|TRBD1|once|TRBJ1-1
CASSPQTGGLNTEAFF
TGCGCCAGCAGCCCCCAGACAGGGGGTCTGAACACTGAAGCTTTCTTT
>TRBV6-5|TRBD2|.|TRBJ2-7
CASSYSAGDSYEQYF
TGTGCCAGCAGTTACTCAGCGGGGGACTCCTACGAGCAGTACTTC
>TRBV23-1|TRBD1|.|TRBJ1-1
CASSQLQGVTTEAFF
TGCGCCAGCAGTCAATTACAGGGGGTGACCACTGAAGCTTTCTTT
>TRBV5-1|.|.|TRBJ1-2
CASSYLDNHRGYTF
TGCGCCAGCAGCTATCTGGACAATCACCGTGGCTACACCTTC
>TRBV19|.|.|TRBJ2-5
CASSIRGGVRYQETQYF
TGTGCCAGTAGTATTAGAGGGGGGGTCCGGTACCAAGAGACCCAGTACTTC
>TRBV30|.|.|TRBJ1-5
CAWSLYRGSSNQPQHF
TGTGCCTGGAGTTTATACCGGGGGTCTAGCAATCAGCCCCAGCATTTT
>TRBV28|.|.|TRBJ2-7
CASSLSDYKQYF
TGTGCCAGCAGTTTATCAGACTATAAGCAGTACTTC
>TRBV5-8|.|.|TRBJ1-2
CASSLGQGNYGYTF
TGTGCCAGCAGCTTGGGGCAGGGGAACTATGGCTACACCTTC
>TRBV5-1|.|.|TRBJ1-1
CASSLETHTEAFF
TGCGCCAGCAGCTTGGAGACACACACTGAAGCTTTCTTT
>TRBV6-1|.|.|TRBJ2-3
CASRGAPVTTQYF
TGTGCCAGCAGGGGGGCGCCGGTAACTACGCAGTATTTT
>TRBV7-3|TRBD1|.|TRBJ1-1
CASSMTGTDTEAFF
TGTGCCAGCAGCATGACAGGGACGGACACTGAAGCTTTCTTT
>TRBV30|.|.|TRBJ1-1
CALRGSSTEAFF
TGTGCCTTGAGGGGGAGTAGCACTGAAGCTTTCTTT
>TRBV10-3|.|.|TRBJ2-5
CAISDTGSGETQYF
TGTGCCATCAGTGATACAGGGTCGGGGGAGACCCAGTACTTC
>TRBV30|.|.|TRBJ1-6
CAWSVWQGNSPLHF
TGTGCCTGGAGTGTATGGCAGGGCAATTCACCCCTCCACTTT
>TRBV4-3|.|.|TRBJ2-6
CASSQVPSSSGANVLTF
TGCGCCAGCAGCCAAGTGCCCTCGAGCTCTGGGGCCAACGTCCTGACTTTC
>TRBV5-4|TRBD1|.|TRBJ1-2
CASRRQGPSMGYTF
TGTGCCAGCAGAAGACAGGGGCCCTCTATGGGCTACACCTTC
>TRBV4-2|TRBD2|.|TRBJ2-5
CASSQDWTGGQETQYF
TGTGCCAGCAGCCAAGACTGGACCGGGGGGCAAGAGACCCAGTACTTC
>TRBV7-6|TRBD2|.|TRBJ2-2
CASSRTGTSNTGELFF
TGTGCCAGCAGCAGGACTGGGACTAGCAATACCGGGGAGCTGTTTTTT
>TRBV9|.|.|TRBJ1-6
CASSSSSYNSPLHF
TGTGCCAGCAGTAGTAGCTCCTATAATTCACCCCTCCACTTT
>TRBV7-2|TRBD2|.|TRBJ2-5
CASSLRGGGAQYF
TGTGCCAGCAGCTTACGGGGGGGTGGAGCCCAGTACTTC
>TRBV19|.|.|TRBJ1-6
CASRRQDPYNSPLHF
TGTGCCAGCCGGAGACAGGACCCTTATAATTCACCCCTCCACTTT
>TRBV4-1|.|.|TRBJ1-2
CASSPREGGETGNGYTF
TGCGCCAGCAGCCCCCGAGAAGGCGGAGAGACCGGGAATGGCTACACCTTC
>TRBV5-4|TRBD2|.|TRBJ2-7
CASSVPSGRTYEQYF
TGTGCCAGCAGCGTTCCTAGCGGGCGGACCTACGAGCAGTACTTC
>TRBV11-3|.|once|TRBJ2-2
CASSFYSDSDLFF
TGTGCCAGCAGCTTCTATTCGGACTCTGACCTGTTTTTT
>TRBV6-4|.|.|TRBJ2-2
CASSDSRFGELFF
TGTGCCAGCAGTGACTCCAGGTTCGGGGAGCTGTTTTTT
>TRBV18|.|few|TRBJ1-6
CASSGAINPPLHF
TGTGCCAGCTCGGGGGCGATAAATCCACCCCTCCACTTT
>TRBV19|.|.|TRBJ2-5
CASSILIQETQYF
TGTGCCAGTAGTATTCTAATCCAAGAGACCCAGTACTTC
>TRBV2|.|.|TRBJ1-3
CASSTRRSGAGNTIYF
TGTGCCAGCAGCACCCGTCGATCAGGGGCTGGAAACACCATATATTTT
>TRBV5-1|.|.|TRBJ2-3
CASSLQGSGTDTQYF
TGCGCCAGCAGCTTGCAGGGAAGTGGAACAGATACGCAGTATTTT
>TRBV5-1|TRBD1|few|TRBJ1-6
CASSLEGQGVNSPLHF
TGCGCCAGCAGCTTGGAGGGACAGGGGGTTAATTCACCCCTCCACTTT
>TRBV7-8|TRBD2|.|TRBJ2-3
CASSRPKHGLAASHTQYF
TGTGCCAGCAGCCGACCGAAACACGGACTAGCGGCATCACATACGCAGTATTTT
>TRBV10-1|TRBD1|.|TRBJ2-1
CASSEDRDSYNEQFF
TGCGCCAGCAGTGAGGACAGGGACTCCTACAATGAGCAGTTCTTC
>TRBV5-1|.|.|TRBJ1-3
CASSEGGTGNTIYF
TGCGCCAGCAGCGAAGGGGGAACTGGAAACACCATATATTTT
>TRBV5-1|TRBD1|.|TRBJ2-7
CASREVPGQEIEQYF
TGCGCCAGTAGAGAAGTTCCGGGACAGGAAATCGAGCAGTACTTC
>TRBV2|.|.|TRBJ1-1
CASSLQGRGSTEAFF
TGTGCCAGCAGTCTACAGGGTAGGGGGAGCACTGAAGCTTTCTTT
>TRBV5-1|TRBD1|.|TRBJ2-7
CASKETGKAEQYF
TGCGCCAGTAAAGAGACAGGGAAGGCCGAGCAGTACTTC
>TRBV28|.|.|TRBJ1-1
CASSFLPRGTRGEAFF
TGTGCCAGCAGTTTTCTTCCGAGGGGGACGCGGGGGGAAGCTTTCTTT
>TRBV15|.|.|TRBJ2-1
CATSGEGEQFF
TGTGCCACCAGCGGCGAGGGTGAGCAGTTCTTC
>TRBV5-4|TRBD1|.|TRBJ1-4
CASSPTGTGGEKLFF
TGTGCCAGCAGCCCAACCGGGACAGGGGGCGAAAAACTGTTTTTT